Here is one T cell receptor (beta chain) with its context. The antigen it binds to is not known. Nothing much larger sits one base from this clone, and base qualities are not available. The immunoSEQ hsTCRB v3.0 assay was used at survey level resolution to sequence the TRB variable region. A depth of about 40,000-50,000 T-cell genomes per sample was targeted for TRB sequencing. An Illumina MiSeq with a v3 150-cycle kit was used to sequence the pooled TRB libraries. The authors' pipeline ran thus. Repertoire analysis was run in R within a reproducible Nextflow workflow that covered QC, data transformation and analysis. Custom analyses were implemented in LymphoSeq2, an R package for AIRR-Seq data exploration. Several samples that yielded fewer than 5000 total TRB sequences were excluded, so that approximately 170 HIV repertoires were analyzed. Among the 170 to 200 HIV repertoires that were kept, roughly 58 were collected before ART initiation and more than 120 were collected after ART initiation. Repertoires were downsampled to 5000 TRB nucleotide sequences, with summary statistics averaged over 100 downsampling iterations. The analysis kept only TRB sequences whose CDR3 regions were at least seven amino acids long. A Shannon entropy-derived clonality score and the Gini coefficient were used to measure diversity. In the repertoire networks, any two of the top 5000 CDR3 amino acid sequences were connected whenever the two sequences differed by an edit distance of one. GLIPH2 predicted antigen specificity groups and MHC restriction for TRB CDR3 amino acid sequences. CDR3 amino acid sequences were matched against VDJdb and McPAS-TCR to flag known CMV, EBV, HIV or tissue antigen associations. Pre-ART, post-ART and control groups were compared with Wilcoxon signed-rank tests and Holm-Bonferroni correction. TCRdb holds this immuneACCESS table with in-frame rearrangements only. Some clones are missing; in checked studies, unresolved V genes explain under half, and the rest has no known cause. The V and J calls and the clone size are those of that table, but D and trimming were determined from the DNA. The sample table shows 13,000 or so clones, and roughly 80% are seen once. The ten largest clones capture roughly 14% of the sample.

The data stem from a study of long-term antiretroviral therapy in people with HIV (dated by TCRdb to between 2021 and 2022). As for the study more broadly: Collection of the earliest samples took place about a decade ahead of the 2015 WHO recommendation for immediate ART, at a time when ART was typically delayed until CD4 counts fell. A retrospective serial study tested whether ART initiation and durable HIV suppression were associated with changes in peripheral blood TRB repertoire composition and diversity. A total of around 190 cryopreserved PBMC samples came from 25 to 35 adults with confirmed HIV infection and were collected serially over a mean of roughly six years (range 1-12). About 35% of the 30 participants with HIV were female. No cross-contamination during QIAcube processing was shown when test extractions of a monoclonal T-cell line were performed alongside about 30 polyclonal samples. Points the paper makes about the study in general: CDR3 length ranges in HIV repertoires were narrower than in controls, and network structure suggested an antigen-experienced repertoire with only a slight naive shift after ART. Expanded TRB clones identified before ART initiation dominated the repertoire at all time points, although this dominance fluctuated and declined in many PLHIV after ART. The samples span the years 2004 to 2017, and the ART regimens used at that time may not be as effective as current regimens. Starting ART was linked to a significant rise in TRB diversity, yet even with long-term ART the diversity remained significantly lower than in transplant donor controls. Inferences about post-ART repertoire changes were limited because no data were available on ART adherence, viral resistance or therapy changes. Because pre-ART samples had limited cell numbers, unsorted PBMC were profiled rather than sorted CD4+ and CD8+ T cells. Because PBMC availability was limited, only the TCR beta chain was sequenced, with no alpha chain pairing.

Inclusion was restricted to participants for whom at least one PBMC sample before ART initiation and at least two post-ART samples were available. All participants with HIV were treated in the United States of America. Before DNA extraction, cryopreserved samples containing 1-10 million PBMC were thawed and washed. At the time of the earliest PBMC sample, participants with HIV were aged between roughly 20 and 55 years. PBMC samples from each participant spanned 1-4 timepoints before ART initiation and 2-8 timepoints after ART initiation, with a median of 7 samples. Serial HIV viral load, CD4+ T-cell count, ART history and demographic data were obtained for every participant. Genomic DNA was extracted from unsorted PBMC with a Qiagen kit on a QIAcube, with processing performed in batches of 12 samples. Trimming costs V 1 base and J 1 base, and their ends lie 13 bases apart. From a lookup of the germline V gene (reference sequence), CDR1 and CDR2 are SEHNR and FQNEAQ. From cysteine to phenylalanine, the CDR3 is 16 amino acids long. Of the read, only the CDR3 DNA is kept; its 48 bases are in frame from base 1.

The sequence derives from a man between 35 and 55 years old with HIV. This receptor chain uses TRBV7-9 and TRBJ1-1; perhaps TRBD1 is the D gene, with 6 bases matching. The material was unsorted PBMCs, obtained 3.2 years before starting antiretroviral therapy. The CDR3 reads CASSLVGYRENTEAFF. The DNA sequence follows: TGTGCCAGCAGCTTAGTAGGATACAGGGAGAACACTGAAGCTTTCTTT.